These 26 T cell receptor beta chains originate from one sample sequenced in a study of blood T cells in healthy people across ages. A second 7 to 11 cycle PCR used barcoded and J-beta primers. MiXCR, run by TCRdb on the 5' RACE reads, gives a single entry per CDR3 protein. The profile shows about 900,000 distinct CDR3 sequences, around 49% of them singletons. The sequencing input was blood. The receptor set was obtained from a young man in good health.

V and J are TRBV7-8 and TRBJ2-7; weak D call: TRBD2 (6 bases). Germline CDR1 reads SGHVS; CDR2 reads FQNEAQ. The CDR3 totals 14 residues. Trimming removed 1 base at V and 4 bases at J, with 11 bases between. The CDR3 reads CASSLDAGTYEQYF. The CDR3, as DNA: TGTGCCAGCAGCTTAGACGCGGGAACATACGAGCAGTACTTC.

CDR3 coding DNA: TGCGCCAGCAGCTTGGTTCAGGGCTACAGCTACACCGGGGAGCTGTTTTTT. Translation gives CASSLVQGYSYTGELFF. This sequence joins TRBV5-1 and TRBJ2-2, with D possibly TRBD1 on 5 matching bases. Germline lookup yields CDR1 SGHRS and CDR2 YFSETQ. CDR3 size: 17 residues. Trimming left V 0 bases short and J 3 bases short, with 15 bases between.

The count of this clonotype is one. Relative to the germline gene, one junction end is altered; a read error may explain this. The J gene is TRBJ1-1, the V gene TRBV30; D is perhaps TRBD1 (5 bases). CDR1 and CDR2 from the germline V gene are GTSNPN and SVGIG (reference sequence). This CDR3 is 11 amino acids long. The CDR3 nucleotides read TGTGCCGGGAGTGGACATCGCGAAGCTTTCTTT. Translation gives CAGSGHREAFF.

This clonotype was recorded a few times. This sequence joins TRBV6-1 and TRBJ2-3; TRBD1 matches at 9 bases. CDR3 length: 18 residues. Germline assignment: CDR1 MNHNS and CDR2 SASEGT. Trimming cost V 7 bases and J 2 bases; bases outside gene matches: 16. This CDR3 is CASKRQGQGAYLTDTQYF. DNA of the CDR3: TGTGCCAGCAAACGACAGGGACAGGGAGCGTATCTCACAGATACGCAGTATTTT.

This clonotype has a handful of counts. The V call is TRBV6-1, the J call TRBJ2-1, with D possibly matching TRBD2 (5 bases). The CDR3 loop spans 16 amino acids. Germline CDR1 and CDR2: MNHNS and SASEGT. Trimming removed 7 bases at V and 4 bases at J, with 20 bases between. The CDR3 region has the DNA TGTGCCAGCACCGGACCGGAGCGGTTGATGTACAATGAGCAGTTCTTC. It translates to CASTGPERLMYNEQFF.

The rearrangement joins TRBV3-1 to TRBJ1-1, with 11 positions matching TRBD1. The length of the CDR3 is 17 residues. Germline values: CDR1 LGHDT, CDR2 YNNKEL (reference sequence). Trimming removed 3 bases from V and 4 bases from J; junction bases left unmatched: 10. CDR3 amino acids: CASSQPGQGVASTEAFF. The CDR3 DNA reads as TGTGCCAGCAGCCAGCCGGGACAGGGGGTCGCTAGCACTGAAGCTTTCTTT. The full variable domain, completed using reference TRBV3-1 and TRBJ1-1, is DTAVSQTPKYLVTQMGNDKSIKCEQNLGHDTMYWYKQDSKKFLKIMFSYNNKELIINETVPNRFSPKSPDKAHLNLHINSLELGDSAVYFCASSQPGQGVASTEAFFGQGTRLTVV.

The CDR3 spells CASSLLAGAGGEAFF. CDR3 nucleotide sequence: TGTGCCAGCAGTTTATTAGCTGGGGCGGGGGGTGAAGCTTTCTTT. The chain joins TRBV28 to TRBJ1-1; a possible D gene is TRBD1 (5 bases). Germline values: CDR1 MDHEN, CDR2 SYDVKM. CDR3 length: 15 residues. V lost 1 base, J lost 7 bases, and 16 bases lay in between.

The V call is TRBV6-2 or TRBV6-3, the J call TRBJ2-1; D possibly corresponds to TRBD2 (5 bases). V lost 6 bases to trimming and J lost 5 bases, with 11 bases between them. The CDR3 is 13 amino acids. In germline, CDR1 is MNHEY, CDR2 SVGEGT. The CDR3 DNA is TGTGCCAGCAGACCCACTAGGCACAATGAGCAGTTCTTC. This codes for CASRPTRHNEQFF.

This clonotype has just a few counts. This sequence joins TRBV7-2 and TRBJ2-1; 10 bases align to TRBD2. The CDR3 covers 16 residues. Germline V gene lookup returns CDR1 SGHTA and CDR2 FQGNSA. The V segment lost 6 bases and the J segment 4 bases; nucleotides outside the gene matches: 9. CDR3 residues: CASSRTSGTQYNEQFF. The CDR3 DNA sequence: TGTGCCAGCAGTCGGACTAGCGGCACTCAATACAATGAGCAGTTCTTC.

The V gene is TRBV10-2, the J gene TRBJ2-5; D is uncertain. The last part of the DNA fits TRBJ2-7 better; the J call may be wrong. CDR1 and CDR2 from the germline V gene are WSHSY and SAAADI. This CDR3 is built from 11 residues. The DNA for the CDR3 is TGCGCCAGCAGTGAGAACGGCGAGCAGTACTTC. This gives the protein CASSENGEQYF.

This chain links TRBV6-5 with TRBJ2-5; 9 bases agree with TRBD2. The CDR3 loop spans 18 amino acids. CDR1 and CDR2 (germline): MNHEY, SVGAGI. V dropped 2 bases and J dropped 1; count of bases not matched to a gene: 11. As DNA, the CDR3 is TGTGCCAGCAGTTACAGCTTCATTGGCGGGGGGGCCCAAGAGACCCAGTACTTC. Encoded protein: CASSYSFIGGGAQETQYF.

This clonotype was seen a few times. This sequence joins TRBV9 and TRBJ2-3, with TRBD2 matching 10 bases. Trimming cost V 0 bases and J 3 bases; bases outside gene matches: 4. This CDR3 is built from 16 residues. The germline CDR1 and CDR2 sequences are SGDLS and YYNGEE. The CDR3 nucleotides are TGTGCCAGCAGCGTAGACAAAGCGGGGGGGACAGATACGCAGTATTTT. Its translation: CASSVDKAGGTDTQYF.

This chain links TRBV4-3 with TRBJ1-6, with D maybe TRBD1 (6 bases). The CDR3 sequence is 16 residues long. Germline V gives CDR1 LGHNA, CDR2 YSLEER. Trimming pared 0 bases from V and 7 bases from J, leaving 13 bases between. The CDR3 here is CASSQDRGQWNSPLHF. CDR3 coding DNA: TGCGCCAGCAGCCAAGATCGCGGACAGTGGAATTCACCCCTCCACTTT.

V usage is TRBV4-1 and J usage is TRBJ1-2; tentative D call: TRBD1 (5 bases). The CDR3 runs 16 residues. Germline V gene lookup returns CDR1 MGHRA and CDR2 YSYEKL. The germline V and J ends were trimmed by 1 base and 2 bases, with 14 bases remaining between them. For the CDR3, the DNA is TGCGCCAGCAGCCAAGGGTGGGGGGATCGAAACTATGGCTACACCTTC. Its protein is CASSQGWGDRNYGYTF.

The CDR3 region has the DNA TGCGCCAGCAGCCAAGAAGTGGTCGGGGGCGAGCAGTACTTC. Residues: CASSQEVVGGEQYF. The V gene is TRBV4-1, the J gene TRBJ2-7; TRBD2 might be the D (6 bases). V shed 0 bases and J shed 6 bases, with 12 bases lying between them. CDR1 MGHRA and CDR2 YSYEKL come from the germline V gene. The CDR3 length is 14 residues.

The chain has TRBV12-3 or TRBV12-4 and TRBJ1-5; tentative D call: TRBD1 (5 bases). The CDR3 is made up of 16 amino acids. V gave up 0 bases and J gave up 7 bases, with 16 bases separating them. Here the CDR3 reads CASSLALGQGGQPQHF. Written as DNA, the CDR3 is TGTGCCAGCAGTTTAGCGCTAGGCCAGGGCGGGCAGCCCCAGCATTTT.

The chain joins TRBV20-1 to TRBJ1-4; D is perhaps TRBD1 (5 bases). The CDR3 sequence is 14 residues long. V shed 0 bases and J shed 6 bases, with 11 bases lying between them. In germline, CDR1 is DFQATT, CDR2 SNEGSKA (reference sequence). In DNA form, the CDR3 reads TGCAGTGCTAGAGATGGGGGACTCGATGAAAAACTGTTTTTT. It yields the protein CSARDGGLDEKLFF.

This sequence joins TRBV6-5 and TRBJ2-7; TRBD1 matches at 9 bases. Germline V lookup: CDR1 MNHEY, CDR2 SVGAGI. The CDR3 contains 16 residues. V dropped 2 bases and J dropped 0; count of bases not matched to a gene: 5. Here the CDR3 DNA reads TGTGCCAGCAGTTACCGGGGACAGGGATTCTCCTACGAGCAGTACTTC. Protein sequence: CASSYRGQGFSYEQYF.

This clonotype was observed at least ten times. V usage is TRBV6-4 and J usage is TRBJ2-1; 8 nucleotides align to TRBD2. The junction had 5 bases not matched to a gene; V was cut back by 0 bases and J by 10 bases. The CDR3 contains 14 residues. Germline lookup yields CDR1 MRHNA and CDR2 SNTAGT. For the CDR3, the DNA is TGTGCCAGCAGTGACTCGTTGGAGCGGGGGGAGCAGTTCTTC. Translated, it gives CASSDSLERGEQFF.

This clonotype showed up many times. The chain links TRBV7-9 to TRBJ1-2; D remains ambiguous. CDR1 and CDR2 (germline): SEHNR, FQNEAQ (reference sequence). The ends were cut back, 6 bases at V and 4 bases at J, with 21 bases in the middle. This CDR3 is 16 amino acids long. CDR3 DNA: TGTGCCAGCAGTCAAAGCTTATCCCTAGCCCCCTATGGCTACACCTTC. Translating gives CASSQSLSLAPYGYTF.

The chain uses TRBV11-2 and TRBJ1-4; 8 nucleotides match TRBD1. Germline CDR1 and CDR2: SGHAT and FQNNGV. The V gene end was trimmed by 5 bases and the J gene end by 0 bases; junction bases not matched to a gene: 20. CDR3 length: 21 amino acids. The CDR3 DNA sequence: TGTGCCAGCAGCCCCCGCGGACAGGGTTCGGCGACCTTTGCAACTAATGAAAAACTGTTTTTT. Protein product: CASSPRGQGSATFATNEKLFF.

The chain recombines TRBV7-2 with TRBJ2-7; D call uncertain. CDR3 length equals 15 residues. CDR1 is SGHTA and CDR2 is FQGNSA in the germline V gene. The V end lost 1 base, the J end lost 0 bases, and 10 bases lay between the germline ends. As DNA, the CDR3 is TGTGCCAGCAGCTTAGACATCTGGAACTCCTACGAGCAGTACTTC. Amino acid sequence: CASSLDIWNSYEQYF.

The chain carries TRBV5-1 and TRBJ1-2; TRBD1 is a possible D gene (6 bases). The V gene's germline CDR1 is SGHRS and CDR2 YFSETQ. This CDR3 is built from 16 residues. The ends were cut back, 3 bases at V and 0 bases at J, with 15 bases in the middle. CDR3 DNA: TGCGCCAGCAGCTCGCCCTCGGGACAAACTAACTATGGCTACACCTTC. This codes for CASSSPSGQTNYGYTF.

The V gene is TRBV12-3 or TRBV12-4, the J gene TRBJ1-2; 8 bases line up with TRBD1. This CDR3 spans 15 amino acids. V trimming: 5 bases; J trimming: 3 bases; junction bases outside the gene matches: 8. The CDR3: CASSPSTGDDYGYTF. The CDR3 DNA follows: TGTGCCAGCAGTCCCTCGACAGGGGACGACTATGGCTACACCTTC.

The genes are TRBV14 and TRBJ1-1; D ambiguous. CDR3 length: 15 residues. Germline V gene sequence: CDR1 SGHDN, CDR2 FVKESK. Trimming removed 1 base at V and 0 bases at J, with 9 bases between. In DNA, the CDR3 is TGTGCCAGCAGCCAAGGGAGCACCCTGAACACTGAAGCTTTCTTT. Protein sequence: CASSQGSTLNTEAFF. The full variable domain, rest sourced from reference TRBV14 and TRBJ1-1, is EAGVTQFPSHSVIEKGQTVTLRCDPISGHDNLYWYRRVMGKEIKFLLHFVKESKQDESGMPNNRFLAERTGGTYSTLKVQPAELEDSGVYFCASSQGSTLNTEAFFGQGTRLTVV.

V gene TRBV20-1 combines with J gene TRBJ1-6; 11 positions match TRBD1. Trimming at V came to 0 bases and at J to 9 bases, leaving 10 bases not matched to a gene. The CDR3 totals 17 residues. The V gene's germline CDR1 is DFQATT and CDR2 SNEGSKA (reference sequence). The DNA for the CDR3 is TGCAGTGCTAGAGACCTTACGGACAGGGGGCACAGTTCACCCCTCCACTTT. This encodes CSARDLTDRGHSSPLHF.